These 2 T cell receptor beta chains share one sample of origin, sequenced in a study of cytomegalovirus exposure and HLA in healthy donors. In the PCR, 60 Vbeta and 13 Jbeta primers were used. Sequencing used immunoSEQ multiplex PCR; TCRdb keeps in-frame clones, though not all of them. This table has over 130,000 clones, more than 75% appearing once. Sequenced: PBMCs. These TCRs come from a human donor in good health.

This clone was counted once. The gene calls are TRBV7-6 and TRBJ1-3; D may be TRBD1 (6 bases). The CDR3 extends over 16 amino acids. In germline, CDR1 is SGHVS, CDR2 FNYEAQ. Deletions cut 1 base from V and 4 bases from J, with 14 bases between. For the CDR3, the DNA is TGTGCCAGCAGCTTAGGTGGACAGCTCTTGGGAAACACCATATATTTT. Translated: CASSLGGQLLGNTIYF.

This clone was seen more than once but under ten times. This chain connects TRBV2 to TRBJ2-1; D ambiguous. The CDR3 is 13 residues long. Germline V gene data show CDR1 as SNHLY and CDR2 as FYNNEI. V was pared by 5 bases and J by 4 bases, with 9 bases between. The CDR3 loop is CASSLTEYNEQFF. The CDR3 DNA is TGTGCCAGCAGTCTTACAGAGTACAATGAGCAGTTCTTC.